The entry below describes one TCR beta chain. This clonotype has at least ten counts. Its cognate antigen has yet to be identified. The sample holds no much larger clone one base away, and base qualities are not on file. TCR alpha and beta CDR3 regions were amplified with the iRepertoire nested amplicon-rescue multiplex PCR (arm-PCR) platform from RNA. The input for one-step reverse transcription and amplification was roughly 100-450 ng of either tissue mRNA or PBMC total RNA. Following bead purification, Illumina adapters were added through a secondary multiplex PCR, and the libraries were then gel-purified between 200 and 400 bp. Internal 6-nucleotide barcodes were carried by the libraries and were used for demultiplexing. Sequencing of the libraries was done on an Illumina MiSeq using 2x220 or 2x250 nucleotide paired-end reads. In the paper's pipeline: FLASH 1.2.11 was used to merge paired reads, and BWA-MEM then aligned the reads to the GRCh37 human genome before TRA and TRB reads were extracted. For V and J assignment, an IMGT-derived reference of cassette sequences and CDR3 motifs that included pseudogenes was used. Reads were translated in three frames, and productive CDR3s were defined by a C…FGXG motif without stop codons. Unique combinations of V-J cassette pair and CDR3 amino acid sequence were defined as clonotypes. Reads were filtered by Hamming distance, with the threshold set by the sequence error rate of each sample in mapped regions. The public reads were reanalyzed by TCRdb: fastp trimming at Q25, MiXCR alignment, in-frame beta chains only. Under each unique CDR3 protein, matching rows form one entry showing the most common genes and DNA. The authors' filters were not applied to this entry. This sample comprises about 210,000 distinct CDR3 sequences, roughly 32% of them detected only once. Of the sample, just over 20% falls within the top ten clones.

The data belong to a study of glioma-infiltrating T cells (dated by TCRdb to the mid-2010s). Regarding the study in general: TCR alpha- and beta-chain repertoires were sequenced from glioma tissue, non-neoplastic brain tissue and matched peripheral blood mononuclear cells. To gauge divergence between tissue and blood T-cell populations, every tissue-infiltrating repertoire was compared against the peripheral blood repertoire from the same patient. Three low-grade glioma patients, about 8 primary glioblastoma patients, and three non-glioma patients who contributed non-neoplastic brain tissue made up the paired cohort.

The paper's findings and limits, for the study overall: VJ-independent divergence between tissue and blood was below expectation in non-neoplastic patients but above expectation in all gliomas, especially low-grade gliomas. Tissue and blood shared very few CDR3 sequences, a result attributed to high CDR3 diversity and limited sampling. Small numbers underpinned the group comparisons: under ten glioblastoma patients, three low-grade glioma patients and three non-neoplastic patients.

The V and J ends are trimmed by 4 bases and 0 bases, leaving 12 bases between them. There are 15 amino acids in the CDR3, from cysteine to phenylalanine inclusive. Solely the CDR3 DNA is kept, with 45 bases framed from the first base. CDR1 and CDR2 are read off the germline V gene as KGHSH and LQKENI. Material: glioma tissue, nonneoplastic brain tissue, or PBMCs (not recorded which). Recombination joined TRBV18 with TRBJ1-1, and perhaps TRBD1 as D gene, on 6 matching bases. The TCR was taken from a human donor with low-grade glioma or glioblastoma, undergoing nonglioma brain surgery, or in good health (not recorded which). The DNA sequence is TGTGCCAGCTCACGAGGGGGGAGTCTGAACACTGAAGCTTTCTTT. It codes for CASSRGGSLNTEAFF.